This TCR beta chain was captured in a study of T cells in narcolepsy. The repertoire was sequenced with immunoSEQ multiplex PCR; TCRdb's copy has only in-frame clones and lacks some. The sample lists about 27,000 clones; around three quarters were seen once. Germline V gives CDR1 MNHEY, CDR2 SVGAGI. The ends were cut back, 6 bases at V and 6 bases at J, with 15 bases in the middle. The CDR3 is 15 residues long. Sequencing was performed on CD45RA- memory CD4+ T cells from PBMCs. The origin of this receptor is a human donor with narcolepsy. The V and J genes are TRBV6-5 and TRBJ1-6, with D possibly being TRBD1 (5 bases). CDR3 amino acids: CASSTQGRTNSPLHF. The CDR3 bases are TGTGCCAGCAGCACCCAGGGCCGGACTAATTCACCCCTCCACTTT.